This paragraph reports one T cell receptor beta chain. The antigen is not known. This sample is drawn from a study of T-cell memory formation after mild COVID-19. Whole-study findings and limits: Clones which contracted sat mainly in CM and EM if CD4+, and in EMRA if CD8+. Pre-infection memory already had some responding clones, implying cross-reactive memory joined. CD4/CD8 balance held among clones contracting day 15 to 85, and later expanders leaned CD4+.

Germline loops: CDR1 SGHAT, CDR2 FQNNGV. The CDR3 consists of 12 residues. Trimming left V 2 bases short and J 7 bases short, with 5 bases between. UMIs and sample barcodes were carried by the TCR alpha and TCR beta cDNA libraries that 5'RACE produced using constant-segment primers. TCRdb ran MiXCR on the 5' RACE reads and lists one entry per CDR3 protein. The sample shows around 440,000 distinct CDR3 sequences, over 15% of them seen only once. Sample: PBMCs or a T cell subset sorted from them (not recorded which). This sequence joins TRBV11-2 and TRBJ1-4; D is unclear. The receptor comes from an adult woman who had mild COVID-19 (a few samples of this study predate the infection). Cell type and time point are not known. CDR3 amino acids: CASSLMFEKLFF. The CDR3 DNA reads TGTGCCAGCAGCTTAATGTTTGAAAAACTGTTTTTT.